These T cell receptor beta chains were read from a single sample in a study of T cell responses to AZD1222 COVID-19 vaccine. Data came from immunoSEQ multiplex PCR; TCRdb stores just in-frame clones and leaves some out. The table has about 170,000 clones, around nine tenths seen once. This material consisted of peripheral blood, taken 28 days after the second AZD1222 dose. The source of these receptors is an adult who received the AZD1222 COVID-19 vaccine. The CDR3 runs from the conserved cysteine through the conserved F or W. Each record gives: D gene, clone size, V gene, J gene, CDR3 protein, CDR3 DNA. D genes are given only for firm matches. The size field is filled for only some rows; it gives once, few, many or a size class.

D: NA; size: NA; V: TRBV7-9; J: TRBJ2-5; CDR3: CASSSTGNQETQYF; DNA: TGTGCCAGCAGCTCCACAGGGAATCAAGAGACCCAGTACTTC
D: NA; size: NA; V: TRBV4-1; J: TRBJ1-1; CDR3: CASSQVGGNTEAFF; DNA: TGCGCCAGCAGCCAAGTGGGGGGGAACACTGAAGCTTTCTTT
D: TRBD1; size: once; V: TRBV7-9; J: TRBJ1-4; CDR3: CASSLATGVFNEKLFF; DNA: TGTGCCAGCAGCTTAGCCACAGGGGTCTTCAATGAAAAACTGTTTTTT
D: NA; size: NA; V: TRBV5-1; J: TRBJ2-7; CDR3: CASSLGGTDEQYF; DNA: TGCGCCAGCAGCTTGGGGGGGACCGACGAGCAGTACTTC
D: NA; size: NA; V: TRBV7-8; J: TRBJ1-4; CDR3: CASSLGTRWSATNEKLFF; DNA: TGTGCCAGCAGCTTAGGGACTCGATGGAGTGCAACTAATGAAAAACTGTTTTTT
D: NA; size: NA; V: TRBV6-5; J: TRBJ2-2; CDR3: CASRKLGGTGELFF; DNA: TGTGCCAGCAGGAAACTAGGGGGAACCGGGGAGCTGTTTTTT
D: NA; size: NA; V: TRBV19; J: TRBJ1-6; CDR3: CASRQDGNSPLHF; DNA: TGTGCCAGTAGGCAGGACGGGAACTCACCCCTCCACTTT
D: TRBD1; size: NA; V: TRBV2; J: TRBJ1-4; CDR3: CASTGQGSTNEKLFF; DNA: TGTGCCAGTACGGGACAGGGATCAACTAATGAAAAACTGTTTTTT
D: NA; size: NA; V: TRBV10-1; J: TRBJ2-3; CDR3: CASSSQGLSTDTQYF; DNA: TGCGCCAGCAGTAGTCAGGGCCTCTCCACAGATACGCAGTATTTT
D: NA; size: NA; V: TRBV6-5; J: TRBJ1-1; CDR3: CASSRFTENTEAFF; DNA: TGTGCCAGCAGCCGATTTACGGAGAACACTGAAGCTTTCTTT
D: NA; size: NA; V: TRBV9; J: TRBJ2-1; CDR3: CASSVVLGRNEQFF; DNA: TGTGCCAGCAGCGTAGTGTTGGGGAGGAATGAGCAGTTCTTC
D: NA; size: NA; V: TRBV4-1; J: TRBJ2-1; CDR3: CASSLPSHFRTNEQFF; DNA: TGCGCCAGCAGCCTCCCATCGCACTTTAGAACAAATGAGCAGTTCTTC
D: NA; size: NA; V: TRBV5-1; J: TRBJ2-2; CDR3: CASSPQGNTGELFF; DNA: TGCGCCAGCAGCCCCCAGGGCAACACCGGGGAGCTGTTTTTT
D: TRBD1; size: NA; V: TRBV25-1; J: TRBJ1-1; CDR3: CASSDGQGAPMNTEAFF; DNA: TGTGCCAGCAGTGATGGACAGGGGGCACCCATGAACACTGAAGCTTTCTTT
D: NA; size: NA; V: TRBV25-1; J: TRBJ1-2; CDR3: CASSGHPYGYTF; DNA: TGTGCCAGCAGTGGGCACCCCTATGGCTACACCTTC
D: NA; size: NA; V: TRBV7-6; J: TRBJ2-3; CDR3: CASSYPGDTQYF; DNA: TGTGCCAGCAGCTACCCCGGGGATACGCAGTATTTT
D: NA; size: NA; V: TRBV18; J: TRBJ1-3; CDR3: CASSPPSRNTIYF; DNA: TGTGCCAGCTCACCACCTTCGAGAAACACCATATATTTT
D: TRBD1; size: NA; V: TRBV11-2; J: TRBJ2-3; CDR3: CASSLTGLRTDTQYF; DNA: TGTGCCAGCAGCTTGACAGGGCTTCGAACGGATACGCAGTATTTT
D: TRBD1; size: NA; V: TRBV7-8; J: TRBJ2-5; CDR3: CASSFFQDRKETQYF; DNA: TGTGCCAGCAGCTTCTTCCAGGACAGGAAAGAGACCCAGTACTTC
D: NA; size: NA; V: TRBV3-1/TRBV3-2; J: TRBJ1-1; CDR3: CASSLGPSMNTEAFF; DNA: TGTGCCAGCAGCCTCGGGCCGAGCATGAACACTGAAGCTTTCTTT
D: NA; size: NA; V: TRBV15; J: TRBJ2-1; CDR3: CATSRMQAGEQFF; DNA: TGTGCCACCAGCAGAATGCAAGCGGGTGAGCAGTTCTTC
D: NA; size: NA; V: TRBV7-7; J: TRBJ1-4; CDR3: CASSLTTNEKLFF; DNA: TGTGCCAGCAGCTTGACAACTAATGAAAAACTGTTTTTT
D: TRBD1; size: NA; V: TRBV7-9; J: TRBJ2-1; CDR3: CASRGDRAHNEQFF; DNA: TGTGCCAGCAGGGGGGACAGGGCCCACAATGAGCAGTTCTTC
D: NA; size: NA; V: TRBV6-1; J: TRBJ1-5; CDR3: CASSEVGSGYQPQHF; DNA: TGTGCCAGCAGTGAAGTTGGGTCAGGTTATCAGCCCCAGCATTTT
D: TRBD2; size: once; V: TRBV7-9; J: TRBJ2-3; CDR3: CASSLVSGGAGNTQYF; DNA: TGTGCCAGCAGCTTAGTTAGCGGGGGGGCAGGAAATACGCAGTATTTT
D: NA; size: NA; V: TRBV4-1; J: TRBJ2-7; CDR3: CASRQKTASSYEQYF; DNA: TGCGCCAGCCGCCAAAAGACAGCGAGCTCCTACGAGCAGTACTTC
D: NA; size: NA; V: TRBV2; J: TRBJ1-1; CDR3: CASQNSMNTEAFF; DNA: TGTGCCAGCCAAAACTCGATGAACACTGAAGCTTTCTTT
D: TRBD2; size: once; V: TRBV7-2; J: TRBJ2-7; CDR3: CASSRRGASGGYSYEQYF; DNA: TGTGCCAGCAGCCGTAGAGGGGCTAGCGGGGGGTACTCCTACGAGCAGTACTTC
D: NA; size: NA; V: TRBV27; J: TRBJ1-6; CDR3: CASSFQSSYNSPLHF; DNA: TGTGCCAGCAGTTTCCAGAGCTCCTATAATTCACCCCTCCACTTT
D: NA; size: NA; V: TRBV6-2/TRBV6-3; J: TRBJ1-1; CDR3: CASSAASLFVF; DNA: TGTGCCAGCAGTGCCGCCTCGCTCTTTGTTTTT
D: NA; size: NA; V: TRBV7-8; J: TRBJ1-2; CDR3: CASSSTGENYGYTF; DNA: TGTGCCAGCAGCTCGACAGGAGAGAACTATGGCTACACCTTC
D: TRBD1; size: NA; V: TRBV27; J: TRBJ2-7; CDR3: CASSPGQHKPYEQYF; DNA: TGTGCCAGCAGTCCGGGACAGCATAAACCCTACGAGCAGTACTTC
D: NA; size: NA; V: TRBV4-1; J: TRBJ2-3; CDR3: CASSQDGFRRESDTQYF; DNA: TGCGCCAGCAGCCAAGATGGGTTTAGGCGGGAATCAGATACGCAGTATTTT
D: TRBD1; size: NA; V: TRBV5-1; J: TRBJ2-7; CDR3: CASGTGGEQYF; DNA: TGCGCCAGCGGGACAGGAGGCGAGCAGTACTTC
D: TRBD2; size: NA; V: TRBV6-5; J: TRBJ2-7; CDR3: CASRRTSTYEQYF; DNA: TGTGCCAGCAGGAGGACTAGCACCTACGAGCAGTACTTC
D: TRBD1; size: NA; V: TRBV7-6; J: TRBJ2-1; CDR3: CASSRTGSSYNEQFF; DNA: TGTGCCAGCAGCCGGACAGGGTCTTCCTACAATGAGCAGTTCTTC
D: NA; size: once; V: TRBV10-1; J: TRBJ2-4; CDR3: CASSEPSGDQYF; DNA: TGCGCCAGCAGTGAGCCTTCAGGGGATCAGTACTTC
D: TRBD1; size: once; V: TRBV4-2; J: TRBJ1-6; CDR3: CASSQKSGTGNSPLHF; DNA: TGTGCCAGCAGCCAAAAGTCCGGGACAGGGAATTCACCCCTCCACTTT
D: TRBD1; size: once; V: TRBV2; J: TRBJ2-2; CDR3: CASSEWGGQGRNTGELFF; DNA: TGTGCCAGCAGTGAATGGGGGGGACAGGGGCGGAACACCGGGGAGCTGTTTTTT
D: NA; size: NA; V: TRBV5-1; J: TRBJ1-2; CDR3: CASSISDGSGYTF; DNA: TGCGCCAGCAGCATATCGGACGGTTCTGGCTACACCTTC
D: NA; size: once; V: TRBV7-6; J: TRBJ2-1; CDR3: CASSLAQGASNEQFF; DNA: TGTGCCAGCAGCTTAGCACAGGGCGCATCCAATGAGCAGTTCTTC
D: TRBD1; size: NA; V: TRBV5-4; J: TRBJ1-4; CDR3: CASSPGTGGVEKLFF; DNA: TGTGCCAGCAGCCCAGGGACAGGGGGCGTTGAAAAACTGTTTTTT
D: TRBD2; size: NA; V: TRBV5-4; J: TRBJ2-1; CDR3: CASSLASGGLDNEQFF; DNA: TGTGCCAGCAGCTTGGCTAGCGGGGGCCTAGACAATGAGCAGTTCTTC
D: TRBD1; size: NA; V: TRBV19; J: TRBJ1-5; CDR3: CASSRDSAYQPQHF; DNA: TGTGCCAGCTCCCGGGACAGTGCGTATCAGCCCCAGCATTTT
D: NA; size: NA; V: TRBV5-1; J: TRBJ1-4; CDR3: CASSLGRSNEKLFF; DNA: TGCGCCAGCAGCTTGGGACGGTCTAATGAAAAACTGTTTTTT
D: NA; size: NA; V: TRBV7-2; J: TRBJ1-2; CDR3: CASSPGSTNYGYTF; DNA: TGTGCCAGCAGCCCCGGGTCTACTAACTATGGCTACACCTTC
D: NA; size: once; V: TRBV2; J: TRBJ2-7; CDR3: CASTINYEQYF; DNA: TGTGCCAGCACCATAAACTACGAGCAGTACTTC
D: NA; size: once; V: TRBV10-3; J: TRBJ1-1; CDR3: CAIRTAIATEAFF; DNA: TGTGCCATCAGGACAGCCATTGCGACTGAAGCTTTCTTT
D: NA; size: NA; V: TRBV2; J: TRBJ2-7; CDR3: CATETRPYEQYF; DNA: TGTGCCACCGAGACTAGACCCTACGAGCAGTACTTC
D: NA; size: NA; V: TRBV7-9; J: TRBJ2-5; CDR3: CASSAEGETQYF; DNA: TGTGCCAGCAGCGCCGAGGGGGAGACCCAGTACTTC
D: TRBD1; size: NA; V: TRBV7-6; J: TRBJ2-7; CDR3: CASSPAGTGVGEQYF; DNA: TGTGCCAGCAGCCCCGCCGGGACAGGGGTTGGAGAGCAGTACTTC
D: NA; size: NA; V: TRBV7-9; J: TRBJ1-1; CDR3: CASSNDWRNTEAFF; DNA: TGTGCCAGCAGTAATGACTGGAGGAACACTGAAGCTTTCTTT
D: NA; size: NA; V: TRBV7-2; J: TRBJ2-7; CDR3: CASSPVGLEQYF; DNA: TGTGCCAGCAGCCCCGTCGGCCTCGAGCAGTACTTC
D: NA; size: NA; V: TRBV6-2/TRBV6-3; J: TRBJ1-1; CDR3: CASSYVGAANTEAFF; DNA: TGTGCCAGCAGTTACGTAGGGGCCGCGAACACTGAAGCTTTCTTT